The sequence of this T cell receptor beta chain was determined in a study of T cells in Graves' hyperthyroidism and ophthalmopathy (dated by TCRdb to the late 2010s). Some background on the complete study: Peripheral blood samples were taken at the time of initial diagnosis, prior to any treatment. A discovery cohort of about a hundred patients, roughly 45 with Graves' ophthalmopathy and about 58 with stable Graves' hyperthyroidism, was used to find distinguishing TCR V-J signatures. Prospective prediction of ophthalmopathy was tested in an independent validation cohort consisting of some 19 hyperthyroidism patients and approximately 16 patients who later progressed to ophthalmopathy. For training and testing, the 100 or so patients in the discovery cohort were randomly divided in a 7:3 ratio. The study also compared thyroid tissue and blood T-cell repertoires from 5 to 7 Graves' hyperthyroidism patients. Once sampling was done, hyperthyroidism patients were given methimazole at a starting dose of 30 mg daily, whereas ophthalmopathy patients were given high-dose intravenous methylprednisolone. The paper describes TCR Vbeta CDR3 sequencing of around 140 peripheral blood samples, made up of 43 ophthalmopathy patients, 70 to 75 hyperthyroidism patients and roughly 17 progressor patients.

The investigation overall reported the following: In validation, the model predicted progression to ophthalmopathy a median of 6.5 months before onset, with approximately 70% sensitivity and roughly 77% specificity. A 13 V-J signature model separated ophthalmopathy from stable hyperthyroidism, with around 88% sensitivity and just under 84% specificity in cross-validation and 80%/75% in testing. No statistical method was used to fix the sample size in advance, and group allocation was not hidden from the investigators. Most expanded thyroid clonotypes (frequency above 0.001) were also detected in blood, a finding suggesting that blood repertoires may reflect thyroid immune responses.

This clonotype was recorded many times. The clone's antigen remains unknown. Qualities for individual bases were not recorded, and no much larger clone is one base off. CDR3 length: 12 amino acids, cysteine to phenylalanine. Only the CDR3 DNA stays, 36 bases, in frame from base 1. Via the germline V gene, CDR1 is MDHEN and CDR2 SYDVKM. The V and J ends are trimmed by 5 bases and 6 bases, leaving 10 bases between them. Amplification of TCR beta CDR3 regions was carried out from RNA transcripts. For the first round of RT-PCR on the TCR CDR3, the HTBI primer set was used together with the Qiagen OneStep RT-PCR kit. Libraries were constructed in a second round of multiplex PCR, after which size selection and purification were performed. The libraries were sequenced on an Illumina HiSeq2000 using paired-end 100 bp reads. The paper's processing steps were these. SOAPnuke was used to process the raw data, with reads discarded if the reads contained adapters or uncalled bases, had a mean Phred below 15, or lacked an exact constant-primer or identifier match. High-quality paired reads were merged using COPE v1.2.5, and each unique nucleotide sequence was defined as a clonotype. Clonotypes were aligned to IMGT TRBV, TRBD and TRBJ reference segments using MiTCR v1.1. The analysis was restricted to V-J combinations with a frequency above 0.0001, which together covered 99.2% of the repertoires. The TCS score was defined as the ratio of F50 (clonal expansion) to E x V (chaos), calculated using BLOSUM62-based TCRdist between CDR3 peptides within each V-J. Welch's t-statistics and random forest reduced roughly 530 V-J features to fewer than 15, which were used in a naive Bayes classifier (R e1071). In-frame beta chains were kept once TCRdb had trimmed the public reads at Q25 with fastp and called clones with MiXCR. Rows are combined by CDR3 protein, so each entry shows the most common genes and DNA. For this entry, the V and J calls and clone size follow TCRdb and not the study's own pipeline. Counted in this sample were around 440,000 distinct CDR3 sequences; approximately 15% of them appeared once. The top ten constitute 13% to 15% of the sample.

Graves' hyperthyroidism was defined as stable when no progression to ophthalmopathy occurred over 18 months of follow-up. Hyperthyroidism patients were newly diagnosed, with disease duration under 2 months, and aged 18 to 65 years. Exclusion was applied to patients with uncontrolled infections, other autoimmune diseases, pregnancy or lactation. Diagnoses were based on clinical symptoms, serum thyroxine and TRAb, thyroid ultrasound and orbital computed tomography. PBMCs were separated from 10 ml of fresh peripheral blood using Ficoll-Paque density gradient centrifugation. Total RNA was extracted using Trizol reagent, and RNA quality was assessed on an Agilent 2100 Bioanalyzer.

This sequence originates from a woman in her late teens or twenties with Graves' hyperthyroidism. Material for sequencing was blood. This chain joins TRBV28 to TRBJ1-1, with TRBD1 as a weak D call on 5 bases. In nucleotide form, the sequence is TGTGCCAGCAGTCGTTCGACAGCTGAAGCTTTCTTT. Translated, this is CASSRSTAEAFF.